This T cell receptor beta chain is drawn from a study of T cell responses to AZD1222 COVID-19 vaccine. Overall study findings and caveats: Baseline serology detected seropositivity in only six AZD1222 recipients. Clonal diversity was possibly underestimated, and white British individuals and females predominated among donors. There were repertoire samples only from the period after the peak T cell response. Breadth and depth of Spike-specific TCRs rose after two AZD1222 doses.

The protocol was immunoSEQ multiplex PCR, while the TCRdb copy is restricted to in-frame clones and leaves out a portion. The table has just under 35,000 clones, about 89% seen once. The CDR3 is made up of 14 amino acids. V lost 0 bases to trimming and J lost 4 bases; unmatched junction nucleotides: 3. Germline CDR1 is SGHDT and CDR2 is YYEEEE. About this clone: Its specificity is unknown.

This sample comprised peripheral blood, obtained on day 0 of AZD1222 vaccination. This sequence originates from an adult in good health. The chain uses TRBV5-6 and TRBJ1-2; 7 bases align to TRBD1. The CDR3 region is CASSLVAGGYGYTF. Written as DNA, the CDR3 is TGTGCCAGCAGCTTGGTGGCAGGGGGCTATGGCTACACCTTC.